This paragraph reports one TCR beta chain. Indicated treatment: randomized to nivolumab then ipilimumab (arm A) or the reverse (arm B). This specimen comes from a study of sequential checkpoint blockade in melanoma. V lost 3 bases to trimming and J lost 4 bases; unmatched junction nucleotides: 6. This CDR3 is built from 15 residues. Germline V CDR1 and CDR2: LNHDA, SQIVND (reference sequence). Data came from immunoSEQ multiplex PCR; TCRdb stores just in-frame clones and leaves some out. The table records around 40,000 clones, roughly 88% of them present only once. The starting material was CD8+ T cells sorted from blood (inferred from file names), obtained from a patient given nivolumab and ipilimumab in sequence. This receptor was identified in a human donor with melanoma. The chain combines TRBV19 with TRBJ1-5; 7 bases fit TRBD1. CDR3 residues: CASSIWDSQNQPQHF. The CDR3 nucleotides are TGTGCCAGTAGTATCTGGGACAGTCAGAATCAGCCCCAGCATTTT.